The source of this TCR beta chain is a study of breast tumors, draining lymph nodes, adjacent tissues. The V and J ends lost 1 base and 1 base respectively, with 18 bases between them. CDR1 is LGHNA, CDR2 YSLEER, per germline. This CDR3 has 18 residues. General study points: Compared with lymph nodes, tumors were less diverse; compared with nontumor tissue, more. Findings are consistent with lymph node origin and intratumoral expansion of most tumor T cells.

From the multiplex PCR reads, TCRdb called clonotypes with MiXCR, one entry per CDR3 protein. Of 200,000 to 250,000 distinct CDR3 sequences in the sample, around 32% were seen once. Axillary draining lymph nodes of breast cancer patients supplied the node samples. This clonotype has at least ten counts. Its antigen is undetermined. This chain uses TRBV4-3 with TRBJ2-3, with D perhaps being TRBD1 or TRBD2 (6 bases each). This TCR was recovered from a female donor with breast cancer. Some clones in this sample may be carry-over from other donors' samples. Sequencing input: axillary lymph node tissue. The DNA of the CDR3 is TGCGCCAGCAGCCAAGTGGTTGCCCCCGGGGGCCGCACAGATACGCAGTATTTT. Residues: CASSQVVAPGGRTDTQYF.